The TCR beta chain described here comes from a study of blood T cell repertoires in COVID-19. In the study overall: The origin of the acute and convalescent COVID-19 samples was the United States, Italy and Spain. PBMCs, B-cell-depleted T cells, or T cells were the source of the cDNA or gDNA that made up the material.

The recovered donors of Cohort 3 showed two negative PCRs, clearance, or symptom resolution. Libraries were prepared by immunoSEQ multiplex PCR; TCRdb keeps only in-frame clonotypes and omits some of them. The sample shows about 310,000 clones, around 91% of them seen only once. The CDR3 is 17 residues long. Germline-derived CDR1 and CDR2 are SEHNR and FQNEAQ (reference sequence). The trim removed 5 bases at V and 3 bases at J, leaving 13 bases unmatched. The sequence was obtained from a woman between 40 and 50 years old who had recovered from COVID-19. The V call is TRBV7-9, the J call TRBJ2-3; 8 nucleotides agree with TRBD2. The specimen was PBMCs or T cells enriched from blood (not recorded which). CDR3 coding DNA: TGTGCCAGCAGCGTCAATCCCGGCGGGGGGCCGACAGATACGCAGTATTTT. Translating it yields CASSVNPGGGPTDTQYF.